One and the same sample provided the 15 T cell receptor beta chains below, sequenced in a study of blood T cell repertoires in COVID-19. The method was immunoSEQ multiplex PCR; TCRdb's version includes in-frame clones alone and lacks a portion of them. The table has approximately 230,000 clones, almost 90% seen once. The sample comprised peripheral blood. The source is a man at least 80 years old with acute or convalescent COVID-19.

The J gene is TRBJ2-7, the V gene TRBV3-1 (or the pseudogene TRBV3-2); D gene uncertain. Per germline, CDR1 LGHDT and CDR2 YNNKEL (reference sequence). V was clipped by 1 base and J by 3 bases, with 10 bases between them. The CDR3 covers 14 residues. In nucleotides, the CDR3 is TGTGCCAGCAGCCAAGTTGCGTCGAGCTACGAGCAGTACTTC. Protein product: CASSQVASSYEQYF.

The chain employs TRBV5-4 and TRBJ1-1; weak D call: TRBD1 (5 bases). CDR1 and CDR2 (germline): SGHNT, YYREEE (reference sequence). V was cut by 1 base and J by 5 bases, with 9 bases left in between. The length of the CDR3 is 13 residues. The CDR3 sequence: CASSLKGYTEAFF. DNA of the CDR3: TGTGCCAGCAGCTTGAAGGGGTATACTGAAGCTTTCTTT.

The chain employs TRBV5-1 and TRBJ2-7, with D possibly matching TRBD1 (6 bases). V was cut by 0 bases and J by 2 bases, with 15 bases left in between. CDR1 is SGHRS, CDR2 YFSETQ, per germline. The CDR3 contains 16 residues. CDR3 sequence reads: CASSLAGQTGAYEQYF. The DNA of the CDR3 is TGCGCCAGCAGCTTGGCCGGGCAGACAGGAGCCTACGAGCAGTACTTC.

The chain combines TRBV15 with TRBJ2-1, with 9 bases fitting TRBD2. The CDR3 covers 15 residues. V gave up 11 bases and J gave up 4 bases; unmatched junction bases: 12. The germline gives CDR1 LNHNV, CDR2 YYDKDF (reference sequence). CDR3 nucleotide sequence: TGTGCCTCCGCCGAAGCCAGCGGGAGGTACAATGAGCAGTTCTTC. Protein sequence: CASAEASGRYNEQFF.

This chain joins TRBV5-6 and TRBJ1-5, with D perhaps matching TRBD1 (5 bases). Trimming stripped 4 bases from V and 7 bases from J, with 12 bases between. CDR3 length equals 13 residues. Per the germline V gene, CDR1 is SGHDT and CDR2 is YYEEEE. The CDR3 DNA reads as TGTGCCAGCAGCCTTGGGGCTCGGCAGCCCCAGCATTTT. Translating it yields CASSLGARQPQHF.

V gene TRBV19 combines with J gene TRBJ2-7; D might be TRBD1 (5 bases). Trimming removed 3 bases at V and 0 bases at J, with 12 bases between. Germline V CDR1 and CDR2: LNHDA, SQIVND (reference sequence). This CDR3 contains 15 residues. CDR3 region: CASSMGLLSSYEQYF. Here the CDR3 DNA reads TGTGCCAGTAGTATGGGGCTGCTGAGCTCCTACGAGCAGTACTTC.

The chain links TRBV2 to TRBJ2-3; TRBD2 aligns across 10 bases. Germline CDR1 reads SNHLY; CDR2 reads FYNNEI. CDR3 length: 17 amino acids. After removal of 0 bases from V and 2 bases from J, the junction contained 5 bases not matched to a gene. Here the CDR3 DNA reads TGTGCCAGCAGTGAAGCAAAGCGGGGGGGATCCACAGATACGCAGTATTTT. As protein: CASSEAKRGGSTDTQYF. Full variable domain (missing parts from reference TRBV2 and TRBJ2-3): EPEVTQTPSHQVTQMGQEVILRCVPISNHLYFYWYRQILGQKVEFLVSFYNNEISEKSEIFDDQFSVERPDGSNFTLKIRSTKLEDSAMYFCASSEAKRGGSTDTQYFGPGTRLTVL.

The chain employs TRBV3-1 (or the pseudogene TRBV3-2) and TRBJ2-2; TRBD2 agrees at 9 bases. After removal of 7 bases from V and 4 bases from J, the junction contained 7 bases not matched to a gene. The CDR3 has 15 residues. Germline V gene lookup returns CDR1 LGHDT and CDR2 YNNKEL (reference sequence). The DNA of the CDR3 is TGTGCCAGCACCCATAGCGGGAGAGCCACCGGGGAGCTGTTTTTT. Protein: CASTHSGRATGELFF.

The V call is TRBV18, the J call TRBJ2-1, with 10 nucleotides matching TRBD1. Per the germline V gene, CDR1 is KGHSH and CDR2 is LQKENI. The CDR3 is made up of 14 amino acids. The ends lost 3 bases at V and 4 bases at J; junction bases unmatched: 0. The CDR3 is CASSPGQGYNEQFF. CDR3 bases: TGTGCCAGCTCACCGGGACAGGGGTACAATGAGCAGTTCTTC.

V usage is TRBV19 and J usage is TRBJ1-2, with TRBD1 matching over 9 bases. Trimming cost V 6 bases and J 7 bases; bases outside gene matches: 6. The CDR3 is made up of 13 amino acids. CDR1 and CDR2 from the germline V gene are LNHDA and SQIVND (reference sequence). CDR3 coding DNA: TGTGCCAGTAGGGTAACAGGGGGCTCTGGCTACACCTTC. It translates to CASRVTGGSGYTF. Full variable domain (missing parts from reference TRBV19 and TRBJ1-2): DGGITQSPKYLFRKEGQNVTLSCEQNLNHDAMYWYRQDPGQGLRLIYYSQIVNDFQKGDIAEGYSVSREKKESFPLTVTSAQKNPTAFYLCASRVTGGSGYTFGSGTRLTVV.

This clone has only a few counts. In DNA form, the CDR3 reads TGTGCCAGCAGTTCAAGAGGGGAAGCTTTCTTT. Its protein is CASSSRGEAFF. The chain is built from TRBV12-3 or TRBV12-4 and TRBJ1-1; D gene ambiguous. V gave up 4 bases and J gave up 8 bases, with 8 bases separating them. The CDR3 extends over 11 amino acids.

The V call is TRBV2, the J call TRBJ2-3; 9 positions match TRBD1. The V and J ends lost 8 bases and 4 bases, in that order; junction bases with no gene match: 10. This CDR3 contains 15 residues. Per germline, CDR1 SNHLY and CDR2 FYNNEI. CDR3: CASGAGQGRADTQYF. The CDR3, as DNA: TGTGCCAGCGGGGCGGGACAGGGTAGAGCAGATACGCAGTATTTT.

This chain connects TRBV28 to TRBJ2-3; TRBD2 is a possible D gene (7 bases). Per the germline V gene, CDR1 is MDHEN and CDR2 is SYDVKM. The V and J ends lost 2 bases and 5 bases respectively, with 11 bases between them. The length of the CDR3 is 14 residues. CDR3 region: CASSLTGRGDTQYF. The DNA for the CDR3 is TGTGCCAGCAGTTTAACAGGGAGGGGAGATACGCAGTATTTT.

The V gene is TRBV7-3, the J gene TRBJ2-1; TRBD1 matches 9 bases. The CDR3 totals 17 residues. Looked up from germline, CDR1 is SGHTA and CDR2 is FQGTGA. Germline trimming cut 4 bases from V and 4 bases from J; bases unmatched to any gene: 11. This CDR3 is CASSSTGGGQGYNEQFF. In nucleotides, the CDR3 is TGTGCCAGCAGCTCAACAGGCGGGGGACAGGGTTACAATGAGCAGTTCTTC. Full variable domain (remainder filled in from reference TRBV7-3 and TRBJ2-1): GAGVSQTPSNKVTEKGKYVELRCDPISGHTALYWYRQSLGQGPEFLIYFQGTGAADDSGLPNDRFFAVRPEGSVSTLKIQRTERGDSAVYLCASSSTGGGQGYNEQFFGPGTRLTVL.

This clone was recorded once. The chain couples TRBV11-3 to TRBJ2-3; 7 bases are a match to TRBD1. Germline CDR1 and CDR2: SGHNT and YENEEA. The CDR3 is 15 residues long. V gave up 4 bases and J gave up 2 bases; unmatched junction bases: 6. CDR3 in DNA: TGTGCCAGCAGCTCCGGACAGGCTTTCACAGATACGCAGTATTTT. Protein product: CASSSGQAFTDTQYF.